This TCR beta chain was recovered during a study of T cell repertoires in cytomegalovirus infection. Study at large: It was the public TCR beta signatures that indicated both CMV infection and matching HLA type. Study-wide points: CMV-specific TCR beta clonotypes restricted by HLA-C dominated the ex vivo response.

TCRdb re-called the reads through MiXCR, storing one row per CDR3 protein. The sample lists 50,000 to 55,000 distinct CDR3 sequences, around 18% seen once, with more than 25% in the top ten. To note about this clonotype: Its antigen is unidentified.

The CDR3 spans 14 residues. CDR1 is SGDLS, CDR2 YYNGEE, per germline. The V end lost 0 bases, the J end lost 2 bases, and 8 bases lay between the germline ends. The V gene is TRBV9, the J gene TRBJ1-2; D remains unclear. The specimen was CD8+ T cells from cultured PBMCs, collected from culture after CMV antigen stimulation. This sequence originates from a human donor in good health (CMV status not recorded). Some clones in this sample may be carry-over from other donors' samples. The DNA for the CDR3 is TGTGCCAGCAGCGTAGCTGACACGAACTATGGCTACACCTTC. Encoded protein: CASSVADTNYGYTF.